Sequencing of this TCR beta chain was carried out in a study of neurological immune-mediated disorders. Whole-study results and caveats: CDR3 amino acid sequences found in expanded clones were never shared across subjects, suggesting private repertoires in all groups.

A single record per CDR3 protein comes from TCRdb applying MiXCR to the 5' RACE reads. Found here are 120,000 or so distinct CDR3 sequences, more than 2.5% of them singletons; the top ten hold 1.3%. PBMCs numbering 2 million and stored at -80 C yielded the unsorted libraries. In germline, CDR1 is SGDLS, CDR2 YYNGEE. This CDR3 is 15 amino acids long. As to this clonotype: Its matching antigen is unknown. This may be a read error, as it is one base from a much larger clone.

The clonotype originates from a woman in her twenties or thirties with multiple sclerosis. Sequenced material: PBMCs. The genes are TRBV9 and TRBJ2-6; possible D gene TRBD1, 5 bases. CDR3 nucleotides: TGTGCCAGCAGCGTACGTCCGCCTGGGGCCAAAGTCCTGACTTTC. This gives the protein CASSVRPPGAKVLTF.